These T cell receptor beta chains were read from a single sample in a study of T cell responses to AZD1222 COVID-19 vaccine. The repertoire was sequenced with immunoSEQ multiplex PCR; TCRdb's copy has only in-frame clones and lacks some. The repertoire consists of around 110,000 clones, with roughly 87% occurring once and the leading ten covering 3.5% to 4.5%. Specimen: peripheral blood, collected on day 0 of AZD1222 vaccination. All receptors derive from an adult in good health. The CDR3 runs from the conserved cysteine through the conserved F or W. D genes are given only for firm matches.

V: TRBV30; D: -; J: TRBJ1-1; DNA: TGTGCCTGGAGTGTCCCAGGGCCTGAAGCTTTCTTT; CDR3: CAWSVPGPEAFF
V: TRBV29-1; D: TRBD2; J: TRBJ2-7; DNA: TGCAGCGTTGGGCTAGCGGGTCTCTCCTACGAGCAGTACTTC; CDR3: CSVGLAGLSYEQYF
V: TRBV30; D: -; J: TRBJ1-5; DNA: TGTGCCTCCTCTACATCTGGCAATCAGCCCCAGCATTTT; CDR3: CASSTSGNQPQHF
V: TRBV20-1; D: -; J: TRBJ1-4; DNA: TGCAGTGCCCCCCAAGAAAAACTGTTTTTT; CDR3: CSAPQEKLFF
V: TRBV10-3; D: TRBD2; J: TRBJ2-7; DNA: TGTGCCACCGGACTAGCGGGAGAAATTTACGAGCAGTACTTC; CDR3: CATGLAGEIYEQYF
V: TRBV7-8; D: TRBD2; J: TRBJ2-3; DNA: TGTGCCAGCAGCTTAAGGACTAGCGGGAGTTGGACAGATACGCAGTATTTT; CDR3: CASSLRTSGSWTDTQYF
V: TRBV27; D: -; J: TRBJ1-2; DNA: TGTGCCACCGGGAGAGGGTATGGCTACACCTTC; CDR3: CATGRGYGYTF
V: TRBV6-5; D: -; J: TRBJ1-3; DNA: TGTGCCAGCAGTTACTTCCGGGGGTCCTCTGGAAACACCATATATTTT; CDR3: CASSYFRGSSGNTIYF
V: TRBV7-2; D: TRBD1; J: TRBJ2-1; DNA: TGTGCCAGCAGCTTAGTTTCAGGGGGTTCCTACAATGAGCAGTTCTTC; CDR3: CASSLVSGGSYNEQFF
V: TRBV4-3; D: -; J: TRBJ1-6; DNA: TGCGCCAGCAGCCAAGACCTCCTTTCACCCCTCCACTTT; CDR3: CASSQDLLSPLHF
V: TRBV15; D: TRBD1; J: TRBJ2-3; DNA: TGTGCCACCAGCACCGGACAGGGCGGCACAGATACGCAGTATTTT; CDR3: CATSTGQGGTDTQYF
V: TRBV7-7; D: TRBD1; J: TRBJ2-3; DNA: TGTGCCAGCAGCTTAGGACAGGGGGGTACGCAGTATTTT; CDR3: CASSLGQGGTQYF
V: TRBV6-6; D: -; J: TRBJ1-1; DNA: TGTGCCATCGGGGCCCCCTTGGACACTGAAGCTTTCTTT; CDR3: CAIGAPLDTEAFF
V: TRBV7-9; D: -; J: TRBJ1-2; DNA: TGTGCCAGCAGCTTAGGACGACAAGACTATGGCTACACCTTC; CDR3: CASSLGRQDYGYTF
V: TRBV10-1; D: -; J: TRBJ2-7; DNA: TGCGCCAGCAGTGAGTCGATTGAACAGCACTACGAGCAGTACTTC; CDR3: CASSESIEQHYEQYF